Here is one TCR beta chain with its context. Trimming shortened V by 2 bases and J by 4 bases, and 9 bases separated the two germline ends. The CDR3 has 14 residues. The germline V gene encodes CDR1 ENHRY and CDR2 SYGVKD. Authors' analysis steps: For nucleated cells, counts were estimated from reference gene primer amplification. Libraries were prepared by immunoSEQ multiplex PCR; TCRdb keeps only in-frame clonotypes and omits some of them. D and trimming were read from the DNA, whereas the V and J calls and clone size are those reported in that table. The repertoire includes more than 85,000 clones, roughly 84% of them detected once, and roughly 17% sits in the top ten. This specimen belongs to a study of blood T cell repertoires in COVID-19. Study background: Collection of acute and convalescent COVID-19 samples took place in the United States, Italy and Spain. Sample material is recorded as cDNA or gDNA derived from T cells, B-cell-depleted T cells, or PBMCs.

The J gene is TRBJ1-3, the V gene TRBV10-3; tentatively, D is TRBD1 (5 bases). This receptor was taken from a woman aged 55-69 years with acute or convalescent COVID-19. The specimen sequenced was peripheral blood. The CDR3, as DNA: TGTGCCATCAGTGAGATAAGGGGCGGAAACACCATATATTTT. Translation gives CAISEIRGGNTIYF.